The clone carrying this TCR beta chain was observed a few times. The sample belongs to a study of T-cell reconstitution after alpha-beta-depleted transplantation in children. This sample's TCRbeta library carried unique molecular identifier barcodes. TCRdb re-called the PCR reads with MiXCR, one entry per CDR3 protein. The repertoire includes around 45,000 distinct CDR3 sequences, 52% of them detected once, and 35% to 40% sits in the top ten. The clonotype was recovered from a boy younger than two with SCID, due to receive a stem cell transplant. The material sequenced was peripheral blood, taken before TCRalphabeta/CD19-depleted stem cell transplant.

Written as DNA, the CDR3 is TGTGCCAGCAGTTACTCAAGGACAGGCTACAATGAGCAGTTCTTC. Protein: CASSYSRTGYNEQFF. The rearrangement joins TRBV6-5 to TRBJ2-1, with 7 bases aligning to TRBD1. The CDR3 spans 15 residues. V was pared by 0 bases and J by 3 bases, with 2 bases of the junction left unmatched. Germline loops: CDR1 MNHEY, CDR2 SVGAGI.